These 14 T cell receptor beta chains came from one sample sequenced in a study of cytomegalovirus exposure and HLA in healthy donors. The study ran its PCR with 60 Vbeta and 13 Jbeta primers. The data were produced by immunoSEQ multiplex PCR, yet TCRdb's version contains in-frame clones alone and is incomplete. The table has around 150,000 clones, roughly 80% seen once. The specimen sequenced was PBMCs. Source of these receptors: a woman aged 50 to 65 in good health and CMV-seronegative.

This chain's CDR3 is CASSLMAAEDTGELFF. The CDR3 DNA reads TGTGCCAGCAGCTTAATGGCAGCCGAGGACACCGGGGAGCTGTTTTTT. The V call is TRBV7-8, the J call TRBJ2-2; D ambiguous. CDR3 length: 16 residues. Germline CDR1 is SGHVS and CDR2 is FQNEAQ. Trimming left V 2 bases short and J 3 bases short, with 13 bases between.

The chain links TRBV4-3 to TRBJ1-1; D not resolved. CDR1 is LGHNA and CDR2 is YSLEER in the germline V gene. This CDR3 has 14 residues. The V gene lost 3 bases and the J gene lost 1 base, with 9 bases spanning the gap. Here the CDR3 reads CASSHVGENTEAFF. Written as DNA, the CDR3 is TGCGCCAGCAGCCATGTGGGAGAGAACACTGAAGCTTTCTTT.

The chain links TRBV2 to TRBJ2-1; D might be TRBD1 (6 bases). V lost 7 bases, J lost 3 bases, and 13 bases lay in between. The CDR3 runs 14 residues. From germline, CDR1 is SNHLY and CDR2 FYNNEI. CDR3: CASNSGTYYNEQFF. CDR3 bases: TGTGCCAGCAACTCCGGGACATACTACAATGAGCAGTTCTTC.

CDR3 loop: CASSLAGLGPSNEQFF. Here the CDR3 DNA reads TGTGCCAGCAGTTTAGCGGGACTTGGGCCCTCCAATGAGCAGTTCTTC. The chain carries TRBV27 and TRBJ2-1, with D perhaps TRBD2 (6 bases). The CDR3 is 16 amino acids. Trimming left V 2 bases short and J 6 bases short, with 17 bases between. Per the germline V gene, CDR1 is MNHEY and CDR2 is SMNVEV (reference sequence).

The rearrangement uses TRBV12-5 and TRBJ2-7; tentatively, D is TRBD2 (5 bases). Deletions cut 9 bases from V and 1 base from J, with 13 bases between. Germline loops: CDR1 LGHNT, CDR2 FRNRAP. CDR3 size: 13 residues. Here the CDR3 reads CARGEGSSYEQYF. As DNA, the CDR3 is TGTGCTAGAGGAGAGGGCTCTTCCTACGAGCAGTACTTC.

The chain is built from TRBV4-3 and TRBJ1-1; D may be TRBD1 (6 bases). The CDR3 contains 16 residues. V was clipped by 5 bases and J by 0 bases, with 16 bases between them. Germline CDR1 and CDR2: LGHNA and YSLEER. CDR3 loop: CASSSHYREMNTEAFF. The CDR3, as DNA: TGCGCCAGCAGCTCACATTACAGGGAAATGAACACTGAAGCTTTCTTT.

The gene calls are TRBV6-6 and TRBJ1-6; D gene uncertain. Trimming took 2 bases from V and 10 from J, leaving 15 bases between them. The germline gives CDR1 MNHNY, CDR2 SVGAGI (reference sequence). The CDR3 covers 15 residues. In DNA form, the CDR3 reads TGTGCCAGCAGTTACCCCGCGGGGTTGGACTCACCCCTCCACTTT. Amino acids: CASSYPAGLDSPLHF.

This chain connects TRBV2 to TRBJ1-1; TRBD1 agrees at 8 bases. The CDR3 extends over 14 amino acids. J was trimmed by 0 bases and V by 6 bases; bases with no gene match: 3. The V gene's germline CDR1 is SNHLY and CDR2 FYNNEI. This chain's CDR3 is CASSPGGMNTEAFF. CDR3 DNA sequence: TGTGCCAGCAGCCCAGGGGGCATGAACACTGAAGCTTTCTTT.

This clone was found once. The genes are TRBV29-1 and TRBJ2-7; 7 nucleotides align to TRBD1. The J segment lost 6 bases and the V segment lost 2 bases, leaving 13 bases of the junction unmatched. CDR1 is SQVTM, CDR2 ANQGSEA, per germline. The CDR3 length is 15 residues. In DNA, the CDR3 is TGCAGCGTTGAACTGGTTACAGGGGTTAGGAGCGAGCAGTACTTC. Protein: CSVELVTGVRSEQYF.

The chain has TRBV7-8 and TRBJ1-2; 8 bases line up with TRBD1. The V and J ends lost 1 base and 4 bases, in that order; junction bases with no gene match: 8. Germline assignment: CDR1 SGHVS and CDR2 FQNEAQ. The CDR3 length is 16 residues. CDR3 in DNA: TGTGCCAGCAGCTTAGAAACAGGGGGATTTAGCTATGGCTACACCTTC. Translation: CASSLETGGFSYGYTF. Variable domain in full (rest from reference TRBV7-8 and TRBJ1-2): GAGVSQSPRYKVAKRGQDVALRCDPISGHVSLFWYQQALGQGPEFLTYFQNEAQLDKSGLPSDRFFAERPEGSVSTLKIQRTQQEDSAVYLCASSLETGGFSYGYTFGSGTRLTVV.

In nucleotides, the CDR3 is TGTGCCAGCTCACCAGTTACAGAGAACACTGAAGCTTTCTTT. It is translated as CASSPVTENTEAFF. The rearrangement joins TRBV18 to TRBJ1-1, with D uncertain. The CDR3 spans 14 residues. V gave up 2 bases and J gave up 1 base, with 8 bases separating them. Germline V gene lookup returns CDR1 KGHSH and CDR2 LQKENI.

The chain combines TRBV12-5 with TRBJ2-7; 10 nucleotides match TRBD2. The trim removed 0 bases at V and 3 bases at J, leaving 8 bases unmatched. The length of the CDR3 is 17 residues. Germline V CDR1 and CDR2: LGHNT, FRNRAP. The chain's CDR3 is CASGLVLSGGKGYEQYF. Written as DNA, the CDR3 is TGTGCTAGTGGTTTGGTACTTAGCGGGGGGAAGGGCTACGAGCAGTACTTC.

This chain connects TRBV2 to TRBJ1-4; TRBD1 matches 9 bases. V gave up 8 bases and J gave up 6 bases; unmatched junction bases: 4. CDR3 length: 13 amino acids. CDR1 and CDR2 (germline): SNHLY, FYNNEI. Here the CDR3 reads CASQTGGDEKLFF. CDR3 DNA sequence: TGTGCCAGCCAGACAGGGGGAGATGAAAAACTGTTTTTT.

The chain combines TRBV19 with TRBJ2-7; 8 positions match TRBD2. J lost 6 bases, V lost 0 bases, and 7 bases had no gene match. This CDR3 has 15 amino acids. Germline V gene lookup returns CDR1 LNHDA and CDR2 SQIVND (reference sequence). The CDR3 is CASSIEGSGAREQYF. Here the CDR3 DNA reads TGTGCCAGTAGTATAGAGGGTAGCGGGGCTCGCGAGCAGTACTTC.